The 31 T cell receptor beta chains reported below all come from one sample, sequenced in a study of glioma-infiltrating T cells after dendritic cell vaccination. Clones were read by immunoSEQ multiplex PCR, and TCRdb kept only the in-frame ones, dropping some. Of roughly 85,000 clones in the sample, around 85% are singletons; the top ten hold 7.5% to 8.5%. Time point in this sample: after dendritic cell vaccination, including at tumor progression/relapse. Material: blood, obtained after dendritic cell vaccination. All receptors derive from a human donor with glioblastoma.

V and J are TRBV9 and TRBJ1-5; D gene ambiguous. Germline V CDR1 and CDR2: SGDLS, YYNGEE. V was pared by 3 bases and J by 3 bases, with 7 bases between. The CDR3 covers 13 residues. The CDR3 loop is CASSAVLNQPQHF. Here the CDR3 DNA reads TGTGCCAGCAGCGCCGTTCTCAATCAGCCCCAGCATTTT.

The rearrangement joins TRBV5-6 to TRBJ2-3, with 12 bases aligning to TRBD2. The junction had 7 bases not matched to a gene; V was cut back by 2 bases and J by 0 bases. Germline V gene sequence: CDR1 SGHDT, CDR2 YYEEEE. This CDR3 contains 18 residues. CDR3 region: CASSFNSGLAGSTDTQYF. The CDR3 DNA reads TGTGCCAGCAGCTTTAATAGCGGACTAGCGGGAAGCACAGATACGCAGTATTTT.

The CDR3 DNA sequence: TGTGCCAGCAGCTACCGGGACAGGGGAGAGCAGTACTTC. Protein product: CASSYRDRGEQYF. The V call is TRBV7-2, the J call TRBJ2-7; 10 bases are shared with TRBD1. The germline V gene encodes CDR1 SGHTA and CDR2 FQGNSA. The CDR3 consists of 13 residues. V gave up 4 bases and J gave up 7 bases; unmatched junction bases: 4.

The CDR3 loop reads CASSLDRGSSNQPQHF. Written as DNA, the CDR3 is TGTGCCAGCTCATTGGACAGGGGAAGTAGCAATCAGCCCCAGCATTTT. The chain uses TRBV28 and TRBJ1-5, with 9 nucleotides matching TRBD1. This CDR3 contains 16 residues. V lost 8 bases to trimming and J lost 0 bases; unmatched junction nucleotides: 8. Germline CDR1 reads MDHEN; CDR2 reads SYDVKM. Using reference TRBV28 and TRBJ1-5 for the parts outside the CDR3, the full variable domain is DVKVTQSSRYLVKRTGEKVFLECVQDMDHENMFWYRQDPGLGLRLIYFSYDVKMKEKGDIPEGYSVSREKKERFSLILESASTNQTSMYLCASSLDRGSSNQPQHFGDGTRLSIL.

CDR3 sequence reads: CASSSGLAASTDTQYF. As DNA, the CDR3 is TGCGCCAGCAGCTCTGGACTAGCGGCTAGCACAGATACGCAGTATTTT. The chain uses TRBV5-1 and TRBJ2-3, with TRBD2 matching 10 bases. J was trimmed by 0 bases and V by 3 bases; bases with no gene match: 4. Per germline, CDR1 SGHRS and CDR2 YFSETQ. The CDR3 is 16 amino acids. Full variable domain (missing parts from reference TRBV5-1 and TRBJ2-3): KAGVTQTPRYLIKTRGQQVTLSCSPISGHRSVSWYQQTPGQGLQFLFEYFSETQRNKGNFPGRFSGRQFSNSRSEMNVSTLELGDSALYLCASSSGLAASTDTQYFGPGTRLTVL.

V and J are TRBV9 and TRBJ2-7; 8 positions match TRBD2. Trimming took 4 bases from V and 3 from J; bases not matched to a gene: 9. CDR1 and CDR2 (germline): SGDLS, YYNGEE. This CDR3 contains 15 residues. CDR3 sequence reads: CASSPIAGPNYEQYF. CDR3 in DNA: TGTGCCAGCAGCCCGATAGCGGGACCAAACTACGAGCAGTACTTC.

The genes are TRBV19 and TRBJ2-1; D possibly corresponds to TRBD2 (7 bases). CDR1 and CDR2 (germline): LNHDA, SQIVND (reference sequence). Trimming left V 10 bases short and J 4 bases short, with 11 bases between. CDR3 length: 12 residues. CDR3 sequence: CATRGGYNEQFF. The CDR3 nucleotides read TGTGCCACAAGGGGGGGGTACAATGAGCAGTTCTTC.

This clone has only a few counts. The gene calls are TRBV7-9 and TRBJ1-1; D is possibly TRBD1 (5 bases). V shed 0 bases and J shed 5 bases, with 10 bases lying between them. This CDR3 contains 14 residues. Germline-derived CDR1 and CDR2 are SEHNR and FQNEAQ (reference sequence). CDR3 sequence: CASSLAGGRTEAFF. CDR3 nucleotide sequence: TGTGCCAGCAGCTTAGCGGGGGGGAGGACTGAAGCTTTCTTT. The entire variable domain, with the rest obtained from reference TRBV7-9 and TRBJ1-1, is as follows: DTGVSQNPRHKITKRGQNVTFRCDPISEHNRLYWYRQTLGQGPEFLTYFQNEAQLEKSRLLSDRFSAERPKGSFSTLEIQRTEQGDSAMYLCASSLAGGRTEAFFGQGTRLTVV.

The chain couples TRBV5-1 to TRBJ2-1, with 10 bases fitting TRBD2. Trimming cost V 2 bases and J 1 base; bases outside gene matches: 9. The CDR3 runs 18 residues. Per the germline V gene, CDR1 is SGHRS and CDR2 is YFSETQ. The CDR3, as DNA: TGCGCCAGCAGCTTAGGCCTAGCGGGAGTTTTATCCTACAATGAGCAGTTCTTC. It encodes CASSLGLAGVLSYNEQFF.

The V gene is TRBV5-1, the J gene TRBJ2-3; weak D call: TRBD2 (5 bases). The CDR3 is 17 residues long. Germline V gene sequence: CDR1 SGHRS, CDR2 YFSETQ. V was shortened by 0 bases and J by 2 bases, with 16 bases between the two germline ends. CDR3 nucleotide sequence: TGCGCCAGCAGCTTGGGGTTGTGGACTGCATACACAGATACGCAGTATTTT. It codes for CASSLGLWTAYTDTQYF. Based on the CDR3 plus reference TRBV5-1 and TRBJ2-3, the full variable domain is KAGVTQTPRYLIKTRGQQVTLSCSPISGHRSVSWYQQTPGQGLQFLFEYFSETQRNKGNFPGRFSGRQFSNSRSEMNVSTLELGDSALYLCASSLGLWTAYTDTQYFGPGTRLTVL.

This chain uses TRBV5-1 with TRBJ2-3; the match to TRBD2 covers 10 bases. Germline V gives CDR1 SGHRS, CDR2 YFSETQ. After removal of 0 bases from V and 1 base from J, the junction contained 5 bases not matched to a gene. The CDR3 has 17 amino acids. The CDR3 loop is CASSLALAGPRTDTQYF. The CDR3 nucleotides are TGCGCCAGCAGCTTGGCACTAGCGGGGCCCCGCACAGATACGCAGTATTTT.

This clone was seen only a few times. This chain connects TRBV5-4 to TRBJ1-1, with D tentatively TRBD1 (5 bases). Germline V lookup: CDR1 SGHNT, CDR2 YYREEE (reference sequence). The V gene lost 2 bases and the J gene lost 7 bases, with 12 bases spanning the gap. The CDR3 consists of 13 residues. The CDR3 protein is CASSFTGSVEAFF. The CDR3 nucleotides read TGTGCCAGCAGCTTTACAGGTTCGGTTGAAGCTTTCTTT. Full variable domain (rest looked up from reference TRBV5-4 and TRBJ1-1): ETGVTQSPTHLIKTRGQQVTLRCSSQSGHNTVSWYQQALGQGPQFIFQYYREEENGRGNFPPRFSGLQFPNYSSELNVNALELDDSALYLCASSFTGSVEAFFGQGTRLTVV.

The chain combines TRBV19 with TRBJ1-5; D possibly corresponds to TRBD1 (6 bases). This CDR3 contains 19 residues. V lost 1 base, J lost 2 bases, and 21 bases lay in between. Germline CDR1 LNHDA, CDR2 SQIVND (reference sequence). In DNA, the CDR3 is TGTGCCAGTAGTATAGCCGCCGGACAGACGTTTTGGGGCAATCAGCCCCAGCATTTT. The encoded protein is CASSIAAGQTFWGNQPQHF.

The V gene is TRBV6-1, the J gene TRBJ2-4, with D possibly matching TRBD2 (5 bases). This CDR3 has 13 residues. Germline CDR1 and CDR2: MNHNS and SASEGT. The V end lost 6 bases, the J end lost 8 bases, and 14 bases lay between the germline ends. CDR3 loop: CASSAGVGYIQYF. Written as DNA, the CDR3 is TGTGCCAGCAGCGCCGGGGTTGGATACATTCAGTACTTC.

This clone was detected once. The chain combines TRBV11-2 with TRBJ2-7, with D perhaps TRBD1 (6 bases). V was cut by 5 bases and J by 2 bases, with 19 bases left in between. The germline gives CDR1 SGHAT, CDR2 FQNNGV. The CDR3 is 16 amino acids. CDR3 sequence reads: CASSPPRGQIPYEQYF. The CDR3 DNA is TGTGCCAGCAGCCCACCTCGCGGACAGATTCCCTACGAGCAGTACTTC.

This clone was seen only once. The V and J genes are TRBV7-2 and TRBJ2-7; D gene ambiguous. With 1 base removed from V and 3 bases from J, the gap between germline ends came to 13 bases. This CDR3 is 15 amino acids long. Germline-derived CDR1 and CDR2 are SGHTA and FQGNSA. CDR3 loop: CASSLVPGPFYEQYF. CDR3 DNA sequence: TGTGCCAGCAGCTTAGTGCCAGGTCCATTCTACGAGCAGTACTTC.

V is TRBV5-8 and J is TRBJ1-2; 8 nucleotides agree with TRBD1. The CDR3 is 14 amino acids. Unmatched junction bases numbered 2, after V lost 1 base and J lost 3 bases. Per the germline V gene, CDR1 is SGHTS and CDR2 is YDEGEE. The CDR3 DNA sequence: TGTGCCAGCAGCTTGCACAGGGGGGACTATGGCTACACCTTC. Translated: CASSLHRGDYGYTF. Supplemented by reference TRBV5-8 and TRBJ1-2, the full variable domain reads EAGVTQSPTHLIKTRGQQATLRCSPISGHTSVYWYQQALGLGLQFLLWYDEGEERNRGNFPPRFSGRQFPNYSSELNVNALELEDSALYLCASSLHRGDYGYTFGSGTRLTVV.

V gene TRBV2 combines with J gene TRBJ2-5; 12 nucleotides match TRBD2. CDR1 and CDR2 (germline): SNHLY, FYNNEI. This CDR3 has 17 amino acids. The ends lost 8 bases at V and 7 bases at J; junction bases unmatched: 17. The CDR3 sequence: CASGEGASGRAMGTQYF. The CDR3 bases are TGTGCCAGCGGGGAAGGGGCTAGCGGGAGGGCCATGGGGACCCAGTACTTC.

The chain carries TRBV28 and TRBJ2-3; 12 nucleotides align to TRBD1. This CDR3 spans 15 amino acids. Trimming cost V 5 bases and J 4 bases; bases outside gene matches: 4. The germline V gene has CDR1 MDHEN and CDR2 SYDVKM. The CDR3 bases are TGTGCCAGCAGTCAAGGGACAGGGGGCCCAGATACGCAGTATTTT. Translating gives CASSQGTGGPDTQYF.

The chain has TRBV19 and TRBJ2-7; 11 bases align to TRBD1. With V trimmed by 3 bases and J by 6 bases, 1 base remained unmatched. This CDR3 is built from 13 residues. CDR1 LNHDA and CDR2 SQIVND come from the germline V gene (reference sequence). CDR3 nucleotides: TGTGCCAGTAGTATGGGACAGGGGGGCGAGCAGTACTTC. Translating it yields CASSMGQGGEQYF.

This clone was found a few times. CDR3 DNA sequence: TGTGCCAGCAGTCGTGACTACTCCTACGAGCAGTACTTC. Translating it yields CASSRDYSYEQYF. The genes are TRBV6-6 and TRBJ2-7; tentative D call: TRBD2 (5 bases). Trimming stripped 5 bases from V and 0 bases from J, with 8 bases between. The CDR3 has 13 residues. Germline values: CDR1 MNHNY, CDR2 SVGAGI (reference sequence).

This clone was seen just once. V is TRBV15 and J is TRBJ1-1, with 9 positions matching TRBD1. Germline trimming cut 0 bases from V and 0 bases from J; bases unmatched to any gene: 2. The CDR3 loop spans 16 amino acids. The germline V gene encodes CDR1 LNHNV and CDR2 YYDKDF (reference sequence). The CDR3 bases are TGTGCCACCAGCAGAGATTGGACAGGGGTGAACACTGAAGCTTTCTTT. It specifies CATSRDWTGVNTEAFF.

The chain has TRBV6-5 and TRBJ2-5; TRBD1 agrees at 7 bases. The J segment lost 5 bases and the V segment lost 6 bases, leaving 12 bases of the junction unmatched. There are 15 residues in the CDR3. Germline values: CDR1 MNHEY, CDR2 SVGAGI. The DNA for the CDR3 is TGTGCCAGCAGCCCGAACCGAGGGGGCCTGGAGACCCAGTACTTC. As protein: CASSPNRGGLETQYF.

The chain has TRBV7-2 and TRBJ2-3; 13 bases are a match to TRBD2. The length of the CDR3 is 16 residues. V was clipped by 4 bases and J by 0 bases; unmatched bases: 1. Germline values: CDR1 SGHTA, CDR2 FQGNSA. The CDR3 sequence: CASSSTSGGSTDTQYF. CDR3 nucleotides: TGTGCCAGCAGCTCGACTAGCGGGGGGAGCACAGATACGCAGTATTTT.

This chain links TRBV7-8 with TRBJ2-3; TRBD2 aligns across 9 bases. Germline V gene data show CDR1 as SGHVS and CDR2 as FQNEAQ. The CDR3 runs to 17 residues. The ends lost 0 bases at V and 4 bases at J; junction bases unmatched: 8. In nucleotides, the CDR3 is TGTGCCAGCAGCTTAGCGGGTAGCGGGAGACGGGCAGATACGCAGTATTTT. This translates into CASSLAGSGRRADTQYF.

The chain couples TRBV28 to TRBJ2-7, with 11 bases matching TRBD2. CDR3 length: 18 amino acids. The V segment lost 8 bases and the J segment 0 bases; nucleotides outside the gene matches: 15. The germline CDR1 and CDR2 sequences are MDHEN and SYDVKM. The CDR3: CASSLALAGVRGSYEQYF. The CDR3 bases are TGTGCCAGCTCCTTGGCACTAGCGGGAGTTCGGGGCTCCTACGAGCAGTACTTC.

The chain couples TRBV2 to TRBJ1-1, with D possibly matching TRBD1 (5 bases). V dropped 9 bases and J dropped 1 base, with 12 bases sitting between them. CDR1 and CDR2 from the germline V gene are SNHLY and FYNNEI. The CDR3 is 13 amino acids. CDR3 nucleotide sequence: TGTGCCAGTGACCTGCAGGGGAACACTGAAGCTTTCTTT. As protein: CASDLQGNTEAFF.

The rearrangement joins TRBV9 to TRBJ2-7; TRBD2 might be the D (6 bases). The CDR3 spans 14 residues. Deletions cut 4 bases from V and 2 bases from J, with 13 bases between. Germline lookup yields CDR1 SGDLS and CDR2 YYNGEE. The CDR3 DNA sequence: TGTGCCAGCAGCCCCTGGGACTCGCCCTACGAGCAGTACTTC. This sequence encodes CASSPWDSPYEQYF.

The sample holds a few counts of this clone. The genes are TRBV7-2 and TRBJ2-3; D is possibly TRBD2 (6 bases). This CDR3 has 14 residues. The germline V and J ends were trimmed by 1 base and 5 bases, with 10 bases remaining between them. Germline CDR1 and CDR2: SGHTA and FQGNSA. The CDR3 spells CASSLGVGGDTQYF. As DNA, the CDR3 is TGTGCCAGCAGCTTAGGCGTGGGGGGAGATACGCAGTATTTT.

The CDR3 here is CSVGGVEGTEAFF. The DNA of the CDR3 is TGCAGCGTTGGCGGGGTCGAGGGCACTGAAGCTTTCTTT. The chain recombines TRBV29-1 with TRBJ1-1; no firm D call. CDR1 and CDR2 (germline): SQVTM, ANQGSEA. The V gene lost 4 bases and the J gene lost 4 bases, with 13 bases spanning the gap. This CDR3 is built from 13 residues. Supplemented by reference TRBV29-1 and TRBJ1-1, the full variable domain reads SAVISQKPSRDICQRGTSLTIQCQVDSQVTMMFWYRQQPGQSLTLIATANQGSEATYESGFVIDKFPISRPNLTFSTLTVSNMSPEDSSIYLCSVGGVEGTEAFFGQGTRLTVV.

This clone appeared a single time. V gene TRBV11-2 combines with J gene TRBJ2-7; 9 nucleotides line up with TRBD1. Germline lookup yields CDR1 SGHAT and CDR2 FQNNGV. CDR3 length: 14 residues. Trimming took 4 bases from V and 1 from J; bases not matched to a gene: 2. CDR3 in amino acids: CASSWGQGSYEQYF. CDR3 sequence (DNA): TGTGCCAGCAGCTGGGGACAGGGATCCTACGAGCAGTACTTC. Variable domain in full (rest from reference TRBV11-2 and TRBJ2-7): EAGVAQSPRYKIIEKRQSVAFWCNPISGHATLYWYQQILGQGPKLLIQFQNNGVVDDSQLPKDRFSAERLKGVDSTLKIQPAKLEDSAVYLCASSWGQGSYEQYFGPGTRLTVT.